The 9 T cell receptor beta chains listed next were all sequenced from one sample in a study of shared clonotypes between healthy human individuals. This table comes from immunoSEQ multiplex PCR, and its TCRdb copy is limited to in-frame clones, with some not included. Here the sample spans approximately 2.4 million clones, under 97% being singletons. The sample taken for sequencing was naive CD4+ T cells sorted from blood. Subset in this sample: CD45RA+ positively selected. These TCRs come from a man aged 18 to 30 in good health.

The chain combines TRBV16 with TRBJ2-7, with D perhaps TRBD1 or TRBD2 (5 bases each). Trimming removed 0 bases at V and 6 bases at J, with 15 bases between. Germline CDR1 reads KGHSY; CDR2 reads FQNENV. This CDR3 comprises 15 residues. The CDR3: CASSQSPGTYGEQYF. For the CDR3, the DNA is TGTGCCAGCAGCCAATCGCCGGGGACGTACGGCGAGCAGTACTTC. The full variable domain, rest sourced from reference TRBV16 and TRBJ2-7, is GEEVAQTPKHLVRGEGQKAKLYCAPIKGHSYVFWYQQVLKNEFKFLISFQNENVFDETGMPKERFSAKCLPNSPCSLEIQATKLEDSAVYFCASSQSPGTYGEQYFGPGTRLTVT.

V gene TRBV5-1 combines with J gene TRBJ1-2; TRBD1 matches 12 bases. This CDR3 has 16 residues. Germline V lookup: CDR1 SGHRS, CDR2 YFSETQ. V lost 3 bases, J lost 7 bases, and 10 bases stayed unmatched. The CDR3 is CASSSGTGGGSAGYTF. The CDR3 DNA is TGCGCCAGCAGCTCCGGGACAGGGGGCGGGTCCGCTGGCTACACCTTC.

This chain joins TRBV7-9 and TRBJ1-5; D is possibly TRBD1 (6 bases). Trimming took off 5 bases at V and 2 bases at J, with 13 bases between the two ends. Germline CDR1 and CDR2: SEHNR and FQNEAQ (reference sequence). CDR3 size: 15 residues. The CDR3 nucleotides read TGTGCCAGCAGCAATCAACAGGGCGGCAATCAGCCCCAGCATTTT. Protein sequence: CASSNQQGGNQPQHF. The full variable domain, with the rest looked up from reference TRBV7-9 and TRBJ1-5, is DTGVSQNPRHKITKRGQNVTFRCDPISEHNRLYWYRQTLGQGPEFLTYFQNEAQLEKSRLLSDRFSAERPKGSFSTLEIQRTEQGDSAMYLCASSNQQGGNQPQHFGDGTRLSIL.

The chain employs TRBV19 and TRBJ2-3, with 8 bases fitting TRBD1. There are 13 residues in the CDR3. Looked up from germline, CDR1 is LNHDA and CDR2 is SQIVND (reference sequence). The V and J ends lost 4 bases and 6 bases, in that order; junction bases with no gene match: 3. The CDR3 is CASSNRGTDTQYF. The CDR3 DNA reads TGTGCCAGTAGTAACAGGGGGACGGATACGCAGTATTTT.

The chain recombines TRBV9 with TRBJ2-3; tentatively, D is TRBD2 (6 bases). This CDR3 region has 16 residues. V was shortened by 3 bases and J by 4 bases, with 18 bases between the two germline ends. The germline CDR1 and CDR2 sequences are SGDLS and YYNGEE. The CDR3 loop reads CASSASPRGRSDTQYF. CDR3 coding DNA: TGTGCCAGCAGCGCCTCTCCCCGGGGGAGATCAGATACGCAGTATTTT.

The V call is TRBV5-4, the J call TRBJ2-4; D may be TRBD1 (5 bases). The germline CDR1 and CDR2 sequences are SGHNT and YYREEE (reference sequence). V shed 2 bases and J shed 3 bases, with 6 bases lying between them. This CDR3 contains 13 residues. CDR3 sequence (DNA): TGTGCCAGCAGCTTTGACAGCAAAAACATTCAGTACTTC. Its protein product is CASSFDSKNIQYF.

V is TRBV5-6 and J is TRBJ1-2, with D uncertain. From germline, CDR1 is SGHDT and CDR2 YYEEEE. This CDR3 contains 13 residues. Trimming cost V 5 bases and J 1 base, with 9 bases left between them. CDR3 protein: CASSFTDNYGYTF. The CDR3 nucleotides are TGTGCCAGCAGTTTCACTGATAACTATGGCTACACCTTC.

This chain uses TRBV10-3 with TRBJ2-2; TRBD2 matches at 11 bases. V shed 2 bases, J shed 8 bases, and the junction held 10 bases outside the gene matches. CDR1 is ENHRY, CDR2 SYGVKD, per germline. This CDR3 has 17 amino acids. The CDR3 DNA follows: TGTGCCATCAGTGAGACTAGCGGGAGTGGCTCCCGAGGGGAGCTGTTTTTT. It is translated as CAISETSGSGSRGELFF.

This chain connects TRBV5-1 to TRBJ1-1; no definite D call. The V end lost 0 bases, the J end lost 1 base, and 10 bases lay between the germline ends. The CDR3 spans 15 residues. The V gene's germline CDR1 is SGHRS and CDR2 YFSETQ. This chain's CDR3 is CASSLVAGPNTEAFF. The DNA for the CDR3 is TGCGCCAGCAGCTTGGTCGCAGGTCCGAACACTGAAGCTTTCTTT. Drawing the rest from reference TRBV5-1 and TRBJ1-1, the complete variable domain is KAGVTQTPRYLIKTRGQQVTLSCSPISGHRSVSWYQQTPGQGLQFLFEYFSETQRNKGNFPGRFSGRQFSNSRSEMNVSTLELGDSALYLCASSLVAGPNTEAFFGQGTRLTVV.